The 23 T cell receptor beta chains listed next were all sequenced from one sample in a study of T cell changes during pregnancy in multiple sclerosis. Measured with immunoSEQ multiplex PCR; TCRdb has only the in-frame clones, and not every one. The sample has approximately 90,000 clones; around 94% are singletons. Sequenced here: peripheral blood, sampled in the third trimester of pregnancy. All receptors come from a female donor with multiple sclerosis, enrolled in a pregnancy study.

This clone was recorded only once. The chain recombines TRBV27 with TRBJ2-7, with TRBD2 matching over 10 bases. CDR3 length equals 14 residues. J lost 2 bases, V lost 6 bases, and 4 bases had no gene match. Germline assignment: CDR1 MNHEY and CDR2 SMNVEV (reference sequence). The CDR3 nucleotides are TGTGCCAGCAGCCCCGGGACTAGCGCCTACGAGCAGTACTTC. Protein sequence: CASSPGTSAYEQYF.

The rearrangement joins TRBV27 to TRBJ1-5; tentatively, D is TRBD1 (6 bases). CDR1 is MNHEY and CDR2 is SMNVEV in the germline V gene (reference sequence). The CDR3 has 16 residues. V lost 3 bases to trimming and J lost 0 bases, with 12 bases between them. The chain's CDR3 is CASSFGTPYSNQPQHF. The CDR3 bases are TGTGCCAGCAGTTTCGGGACACCCTATAGCAATCAGCCCCAGCATTTT.

V is TRBV6-6 and J is TRBJ1-2; 10 bases match TRBD1. The junction had 4 bases not matched to a gene; V was cut back by 0 bases and J by 6 bases. This CDR3 spans 15 amino acids. Germline CDR1 reads MNHNY; CDR2 reads SVGAGI (reference sequence). CDR3 in DNA: TGTGCCAGCAGTTACTCGAGACAGGGGGCGAATGGCTACACCTTC. Protein product: CASSYSRQGANGYTF.

CDR3: CSVISTSGRYEQYF. For the CDR3, the DNA is TGCAGCGTAATCTCGACTAGCGGGAGGTACGAGCAGTACTTC. V and J are TRBV29-1 and TRBJ2-7; TRBD2 matches at 13 bases. This CDR3 region has 14 residues. Germline CDR1 and CDR2: SQVTM and ANQGSEA. V lost 6 bases, J lost 4 bases, and 6 bases stayed unmatched.

This clone occurred once. V is TRBV28 and J is TRBJ2-7; the D gene is possibly TRBD1 (6 bases). CDR1 is MDHEN, CDR2 SYDVKM, per germline. Trimming removed 3 bases from V and 0 bases from J, with 9 bases in between. The CDR3 length is 14 residues. In DNA, the CDR3 is TGTGCCAGCAGTTTGGGGGCAATCTCCTACGAGCAGTACTTC. Its translation is CASSLGAISYEQYF. The whole variable domain, remainder taken from reference TRBV28 and TRBJ2-7, is DVKVTQSSRYLVKRTGEKVFLECVQDMDHENMFWYRQDPGLGLRLIYFSYDVKMKEKGDIPEGYSVSREKKERFSLILESASTNQTSMYLCASSLGAISYEQYFGPGTRLTVT.

This clone has more than one count but fewer than ten. The rearrangement uses TRBV28 and TRBJ1-2; 7 bases map to TRBD1. Per the germline V gene, CDR1 is MDHEN and CDR2 is SYDVKM. This CDR3 has 13 residues. V trimming: 5 bases; J trimming: 5 bases; junction bases outside the gene matches: 5. CDR3 region: CASSIGTAYGYTF. CDR3 nucleotide sequence: TGTGCCAGCAGTATCGGGACAGCTTATGGCTACACCTTC.

The V call is TRBV28, the J call TRBJ2-7, with 10 bases identical to TRBD2. Germline CDR1 MDHEN, CDR2 SYDVKM. Losses at the gene ends were 5 bases for V and 2 bases for J; bases not matched to a gene: 9. The CDR3 runs to 16 residues. The CDR3 DNA sequence: TGTGCCAGCAGTACCCACAGACTAGCGGGTACCTACGAGCAGTACTTC. This gives the protein CASSTHRLAGTYEQYF.

The chain recombines TRBV19 with TRBJ1-4, with D possibly matching TRBD1 (5 bases). Deletions cut 3 bases from V and 0 bases from J, with 8 bases between. The CDR3 has 15 amino acids. Germline lookup yields CDR1 LNHDA and CDR2 SQIVND (reference sequence). The DNA of the CDR3 is TGTGCCAGTAGTATCTCGACAGCAACTAATGAAAAACTGTTTTTT. Its protein product is CASSISTATNEKLFF.

This chain connects TRBV9 to TRBJ1-1; D perhaps matches TRBD1 (6 bases). Germline V gene lookup returns CDR1 SGDLS and CDR2 YYNGEE. V was shortened by 3 bases and J by 4 bases, with 10 bases between the two germline ends. The CDR3 has 13 residues. The CDR3 nucleotides read TGTGCCAGCAGCGCAACAGGGAGCACTGAAGCTTTCTTT. It encodes CASSATGSTEAFF.

The chain joins TRBV4-1 to TRBJ1-5, with 10 bases identical to TRBD1. Germline lookup yields CDR1 MGHRA and CDR2 YSYEKL. CDR3 length equals 15 residues. After removal of 3 bases from V and 5 bases from J, the junction contained 4 bases not matched to a gene. CDR3 amino acids: CASSQTTGGHQPQHF. CDR3 bases: TGCGCCAGCAGCCAGACGACAGGGGGCCATCAGCCCCAGCATTTT.

In its sample, this clone was seen a few times. This sequence joins TRBV4-2 and TRBJ2-2; 9 bases map to TRBD2. In germline, CDR1 is LGHNA, CDR2 YNFKEQ. Losses at the gene ends were 1 base for V and 3 bases for J; bases not matched to a gene: 0. This CDR3 region has 15 residues. Here the CDR3 reads CASSQGTSDTGELFF. The DNA for the CDR3 is TGTGCCAGCAGCCAAGGGACTAGCGACACCGGGGAGCTGTTTTTT.

The chain couples TRBV7-6 to TRBJ2-7, with 11 bases matching TRBD1. CDR3 size: 16 residues. Germline assignment: CDR1 SGHVS and CDR2 FNYEAQ. Trimming cost V 4 bases and J 5 bases; bases outside gene matches: 10. The CDR3 sequence: CASSSQRDRGINEQYF. DNA for the CDR3: TGTGCCAGCAGCTCTCAGCGGGACAGGGGGATCAACGAGCAGTACTTC. Using reference TRBV7-6 and TRBJ2-7 for the parts outside the CDR3, the full variable domain is GAGVSQSPRYKVTKRGQDVALRCDPISGHVSLYWYRQALGQGPEFLTYFNYEAQQDKSGLPNDRFSAERPEGSISTLTIQRTEQRDSAMYRCASSSQRDRGINEQYFGPGTRLTVT.

J is TRBJ2-4 and V is TRBV15, with 16 bases aligning to TRBD2. Germline CDR1 LNHNV, CDR2 YYDKDF (reference sequence). CDR3 length equals 19 residues. Trimming removed 0 bases from V and 3 bases from J; junction bases left unmatched: 5. CDR3 nucleotide sequence: TGTGCCACCAGCAGAGATCGGGGGACTAGCGGGAGGGACAAAAACATTCAGTACTTC. It yields the protein CATSRDRGTSGRDKNIQYF. The whole variable domain, remainder taken from reference TRBV15 and TRBJ2-4, is DAMVIQNPRYQVTQFGKPVTLSCSQTLNHNVMYWYQQKSSQAPKLLFHYYDKDFNNEADTPDNFQSRRPNTSFCFLDIRSPGLGDTAMYLCATSRDRGTSGRDKNIQYFGAGTRLSVL.

This clone occurred once. The chain links TRBV19 to TRBJ1-2; 7 positions match TRBD1. V dropped 3 bases and J dropped 2; count of bases not matched to a gene: 3. Germline V gives CDR1 LNHDA, CDR2 SQIVND (reference sequence). This CDR3 has 14 amino acids. Written as DNA, the CDR3 is TGTGCCAGTAGTATCGACAGGGCCAACTATGGCTACACCTTC. Its protein is CASSIDRANYGYTF.

V is TRBV4-1 and J is TRBJ2-1; 12 bases match TRBD2. Germline V gene lookup returns CDR1 MGHRA and CDR2 YSYEKL. Trimming took 3 bases from V and 10 from J; bases not matched to a gene: 13. CDR3 length equals 17 residues. Written as DNA, the CDR3 is TGCGCCAGCAGCCACATGCCCGGGACTAGCGGGTTCGGGGAGCAGTTCTTC. Translation gives CASSHMPGTSGFGEQFF.

This clone has just one count. This chain uses TRBV28 with TRBJ2-3, with D possibly matching TRBD1 (5 bases). Trimming left V 3 bases short and J 2 bases short, with 18 bases between. Germline V gives CDR1 MDHEN, CDR2 SYDVKM. The CDR3 spans 17 residues. The CDR3 nucleotides are TGTGCCAGCAGTTTCGACGGACAATCCGACCTCACAGATACGCAGTATTTT. Translating it yields CASSFDGQSDLTDTQYF. Using reference TRBV28 and TRBJ2-3 for the parts outside the CDR3, the full variable domain is DVKVTQSSRYLVKRTGEKVFLECVQDMDHENMFWYRQDPGLGLRLIYFSYDVKMKEKGDIPEGYSVSREKKERFSLILESASTNQTSMYLCASSFDGQSDLTDTQYFGPGTRLTVL.

The chain is built from TRBV6-5 and TRBJ1-2; D is unresolved. The CDR3 has 11 amino acids. Germline V gene lookup returns CDR1 MNHEY and CDR2 SVGAGI. Trimming left V 10 bases short and J 5 bases short, with 11 bases between. Here the CDR3 DNA reads TGTGCCATCTCGGAGGGTTATGGCTACACCTTC. This translates into CAISEGYGYTF.

J is TRBJ1-2 and V is TRBV5-6; D uncertain. From germline, CDR1 is SGHDT and CDR2 YYEEEE. The CDR3 sequence is 14 residues long. V lost 2 bases and J lost 6, with 14 bases in between. CDR3 in DNA: TGTGCCAGCAGCTTAAGCGCAGTCGGCCATGGCTACACCTTC. It encodes CASSLSAVGHGYTF.

This sequence joins TRBV6-6 and TRBJ2-2, with 10 bases identical to TRBD2. Germline assignment: CDR1 MNHNY and CDR2 SVGAGI (reference sequence). V lost 8 bases and J lost 6; bases outside the gene matches: 9. This CDR3 has 15 residues. The CDR3 coding sequence is TGTGCCAGCTGGGCTAGCGGGAGATTGGCCGGGGAGCTGTTTTTT. The encoded protein is CASWASGRLAGELFF.

This clone was counted a single time. The chain recombines TRBV27 with TRBJ1-2; perhaps TRBD1 as D (5 bases). This CDR3 is built from 13 residues. Germline loops: CDR1 MNHEY, CDR2 SMNVEV (reference sequence). V was pared by 2 bases and J by 8 bases, with 12 bases between. Written as DNA, the CDR3 is TGTGCCAGCAGTTTAAGGGGCAGTGTAGGCTACACCTTC. Translation gives CASSLRGSVGYTF.

This sequence joins TRBV7-9 and TRBJ2-3; 9 bases fit TRBD2. Looked up from germline, CDR1 is SEHNR and CDR2 is FQNEAQ (reference sequence). Trimming removed 5 bases from V and 2 bases from J; junction bases left unmatched: 11. The CDR3 has 17 amino acids. This chain's CDR3 is CASSPILAGHFTDTQYF. The CDR3 DNA reads TGTGCCAGCAGCCCTATACTAGCGGGCCATTTCACAGATACGCAGTATTTT.

This clone was detected only once. This chain joins TRBV19 and TRBJ1-5, with a weak D call TRBD1 (6 bases). Germline values: CDR1 LNHDA, CDR2 SQIVND (reference sequence). The V gene lost 8 bases and the J gene lost 4 bases, with 18 bases spanning the gap. The CDR3 consists of 15 residues. The CDR3 sequence is CASCRTEGRNQPQHF. The CDR3 DNA follows: TGTGCCAGTTGTCGGACAGAGGGGAGAAATCAGCCCCAGCATTTT.

This chain joins TRBV6-6 and TRBJ1-2; D is perhaps TRBD1 (6 bases). Germline CDR1 reads MNHNY; CDR2 reads SVGAGI (reference sequence). Trimming took 2 bases from V and 6 from J, leaving 16 bases between them. The CDR3 is made up of 15 amino acids. Here the CDR3 reads CASSYQRGGFNGYTF. The CDR3 DNA reads as TGTGCCAGCAGTTACCAGAGGGGGGGGTTCAATGGCTACACCTTC.